Sequencing of this TCR beta chain was carried out in a study of T-cell reconstitution after alpha-beta-depleted transplantation in children. The library targeted TCRbeta and was prepared with unique molecular identifiers. TCRdb recomputed calls from the PCR reads with MiXCR, one row per CDR3 protein. The sample records some 500,000 distinct CDR3 sequences, about 17% being singletons. With 0 bases removed from V and 2 bases from J, the gap between germline ends came to 8 bases. The CDR3 consists of 15 residues. The germline V gene has CDR1 SGHRS and CDR2 YFSETQ. Source: PBMCs from the stem cell graft donor, taken from the stem cell graft. This TCR derives from a human donor who donated a stem cell graft to a child with acute lymphoblastic leukemia. This chain uses TRBV5-1 with TRBJ1-4; D might be TRBD1 (5 bases). CDR3 DNA sequence: TGCGCCAGCAGCTTGGACGGGACCACTAATGAAAAACTGTTTTTT. Protein product: CASSLDGTTNEKLFF.